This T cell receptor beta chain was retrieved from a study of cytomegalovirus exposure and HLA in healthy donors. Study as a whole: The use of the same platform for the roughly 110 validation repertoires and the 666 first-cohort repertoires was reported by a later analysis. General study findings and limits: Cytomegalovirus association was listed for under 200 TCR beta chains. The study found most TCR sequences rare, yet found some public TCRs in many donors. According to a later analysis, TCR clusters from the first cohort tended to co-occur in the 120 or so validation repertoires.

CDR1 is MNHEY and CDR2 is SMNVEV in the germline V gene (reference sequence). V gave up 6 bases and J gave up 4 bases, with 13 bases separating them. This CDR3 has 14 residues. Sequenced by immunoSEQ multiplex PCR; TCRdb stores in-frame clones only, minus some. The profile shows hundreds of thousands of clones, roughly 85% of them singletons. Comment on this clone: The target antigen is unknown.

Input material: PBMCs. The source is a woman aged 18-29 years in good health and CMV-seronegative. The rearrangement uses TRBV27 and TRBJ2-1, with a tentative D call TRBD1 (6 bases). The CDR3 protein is CASRFGTPYNEQFF. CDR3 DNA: TGTGCCAGCAGGTTCGGGACACCTTACAATGAGCAGTTCTTC.